The 22 T cell receptor beta chains in this list originate from one sample, sequenced in a study of T-cell reconstitution after alpha-beta-depleted transplantation in children. Unique molecular identifiers were incorporated during preparation of the TCRbeta library. TCRdb called the PCR reads again in MiXCR, with one record for every CDR3 protein. The sample yields around 210,000 distinct CDR3 sequences, approximately 7% seen once. The specimen comprised PBMCs, sampled before TCRalphabeta/CD19-depleted stem cell transplant. These receptors were taken from a boy aged 2 to 10 with acute lymphoblastic leukemia, due to receive a stem cell transplant.

The genes are TRBV5-4 and TRBJ2-1, with 12 bases that match TRBD2. This CDR3 is built from 19 residues. The V and J ends lost 6 bases and 0 bases, in that order; junction bases with no gene match: 13. Looked up from germline, CDR1 is SGHNT and CDR2 is YYREEE (reference sequence). CDR3 region: CASTSPGLAGGSSYNEQFF. CDR3 DNA: TGTGCCAGCACCTCCCCTGGGCTAGCGGGGGGGAGCTCCTACAATGAGCAGTTCTTC.

On this clonotype itself: A much larger clone differs by one base, so this may be a read error. The rearrangement joins TRBV28 to TRBJ2-3; D is perhaps TRBD2 (5 bases). Germline V gives CDR1 MDHEN, CDR2 SYDVKM. This CDR3 has 14 amino acids. CDR3 sequence (DNA): TGTGCCAGCGGGCCCCTCCCTAGCACAAATACGCAGTATTTT. Translation: CASGPLPSTNTQYF.

This clonotype was seen ten or more times. This rearrangement joins TRBV28 to TRBJ1-6; 12 nucleotides align to TRBD1. Trimming removed 6 bases from V and 10 bases from J; junction bases left unmatched: 7. From germline, CDR1 is MDHEN and CDR2 SYDVKM. The CDR3 spans 15 residues. Here the CDR3 DNA reads TGTGCCAGCAGGACGGGACAGGGGGCCGAATCACCCCTCCACTTT. Amino acids: CASRTGQGAESPLHF.

In this sample, this clonotype turned up many times. The rearrangement links TRBV10-3 to TRBJ2-3; 7 nucleotides agree with TRBD2. Trimming at V came to 4 bases and at J to 1 base, leaving 5 bases not matched to a gene. Germline V CDR1 and CDR2: ENHRY, SYGVKD. This CDR3 region has 15 residues. CDR3 nucleotides: TGTGCCATCAGTGGGGACTACCTGGGCACAGATACGCAGTATTTT. It codes for CAISGDYLGTDTQYF.

This clonotype was counted many times. This chain joins TRBV7-2 and TRBJ2-2; D is unresolved. The V gene lost 1 base and the J gene lost 7 bases, with 7 bases spanning the gap. Looked up from germline, CDR1 is SGHTA and CDR2 is FQGNSA. There are 13 residues in the CDR3. The CDR3 bases are TGTGCCAGCAGCTTAGGGCGAATCGGGGAGCTGTTTTTT. This gives the protein CASSLGRIGELFF.

This clonotype was found many times. J is TRBJ2-1 and V is TRBV9, with D perhaps TRBD2 (7 bases). This CDR3 spans 15 amino acids. Germline CDR1 and CDR2: SGDLS and YYNGEE. With 6 bases removed from V and 1 base from J, the gap between germline ends came to 14 bases. In nucleotides, the CDR3 is TGTGCCAGCAACTCTGGGGGGGCGTCCTACAATGAGCAGTTCTTC. As protein: CASNSGGASYNEQFF.

This clonotype appeared a few times. This sequence joins TRBV20-1 and TRBJ2-3; tentative D call: TRBD1 (6 bases). There are 13 residues in the CDR3. V was clipped by 5 bases and J by 5 bases, with 14 bases between them. Germline V gives CDR1 DFQATT, CDR2 SNEGSKA (reference sequence). DNA of the CDR3: TGCAGTGCTCTCAAGGCAGGGGTAGATACGCAGTATTTT. Translating gives CSALKAGVDTQYF.

This clonotype was detected ten times or more. The chain links TRBV12-3 or TRBV12-4 to TRBJ1-5; D ambiguous. The V end lost 7 bases, the J end lost 4 bases, and 14 bases lay between the germline ends. This CDR3 has 14 amino acids. The CDR3, as DNA: TGTGCCAGCACCTTATCAAGTGGGAATCAGCCCCAGCATTTT. Its translation: CASTLSSGNQPQHF.

This clonotype has at least ten counts. CDR3 DNA: TGTGCCAGCAGCCCACGATATGGCTCTGAAGCTTTCTTT. The encoded protein is CASSPRYGSEAFF. V usage is TRBV7-3 and J usage is TRBJ1-1; D uncertain. CDR1 SGHTA and CDR2 FQGTGA come from the germline V gene. There are 13 residues in the CDR3. V lost 5 bases, J lost 6 bases, and 13 bases lay in between.

This clonotype was observed many times. The rearrangement links TRBV12-3 or TRBV12-4 to TRBJ2-2; no definite D call. The V gene lost 4 bases and the J gene lost 6 bases, with 9 bases spanning the gap. There are 13 residues in the CDR3. The CDR3 reads CASSSSSPGELFF. The CDR3, as DNA: TGTGCCAGCAGTTCGAGTTCCCCCGGGGAGCTGTTTTTT.

There are many counts of this clonotype. This sequence joins TRBV6-2 or TRBV6-3 and TRBJ2-6; 11 nucleotides align to TRBD1. V trimming: 0 bases; J trimming: 3 bases; junction bases outside the gene matches: 19. The CDR3 is made up of 23 amino acids. Looked up from germline, CDR1 is MNHEY and CDR2 is SVGEGT. Here the CDR3 DNA reads TGTGCCAGCAGTTACTCGAGAGGAAGTCGCCCGGGACAGGGGGGCTTTGGGGCCAACGTCCTGACTTTC. Protein product: CASSYSRGSRPGQGGFGANVLTF.

The table lists this clonotype with many counts. The chain links TRBV28 to TRBJ2-3, with D perhaps TRBD1 (5 bases). Germline lookup yields CDR1 MDHEN and CDR2 SYDVKM. This CDR3 is 14 amino acids long. V was pared by 3 bases and J by 2 bases, with 9 bases between. CDR3 DNA: TGTGCCAGCAGTTTGGGGCCTCTCACAGATACGCAGTATTTT. Translation gives CASSLGPLTDTQYF.

In its sample, this clonotype was seen many times. The chain employs TRBV5-1 and TRBJ2-7; no reliable D call. The V end was cut by 4 bases, the J end by 0 bases, with 23 bases between. The germline CDR1 and CDR2 sequences are SGHRS and YFSETQ. This CDR3 spans 18 amino acids. This CDR3 is CASSPIPSDGPHSYEQYF. CDR3 bases: TGCGCCAGCAGCCCGATTCCCAGCGACGGACCACACTCCTACGAGCAGTACTTC.

In its sample, this clonotype was seen many times. This chain connects TRBV10-2 to TRBJ2-7; TRBD2 agrees at 12 bases. The CDR3 runs to 17 residues. With V trimmed by 3 bases and J by 5 bases, 11 bases remained unmatched. CDR1 and CDR2 from the germline V gene are WSHSY and SAAADI. The CDR3 region has the DNA TGCGCCAGCAGTGACCGGACTAGCGGGAACTCCCCCAACGAGCAGTACTTC. This sequence encodes CASSDRTSGNSPNEQYF.

The V call is TRBV5-6, the J call TRBJ1-2; D might be TRBD1 (6 bases). The CDR3 extends over 13 amino acids. Trimming shortened V by 1 base and J by 8 bases, and 12 bases separated the two germline ends. The germline gives CDR1 SGHDT, CDR2 YYEEEE. This chain's CDR3 is CASSLWGGDGYTF. In DNA form, the CDR3 reads TGTGCCAGCAGCTTGTGGGGGGGCGACGGCTACACCTTC.

The table lists this clonotype with a few counts. The V and J genes are TRBV20-1 and TRBJ2-7; 9 bases are a match to TRBD2. The germline V gene has CDR1 DFQATT and CDR2 SNEGSKA (reference sequence). V dropped 4 bases and J dropped 4; count of bases not matched to a gene: 11. The CDR3 spans 15 residues. The CDR3 DNA is TGCAGTGCTACCGGGACTAGCCCTTTCTTTTACGAGCAGTACTTC. Protein product: CSATGTSPFFYEQYF.

Of note for this clonotype: This sequence may be a read error, since a much larger clone differs from it by one base. The chain joins TRBV12-3 or TRBV12-4 to TRBJ1-1, with D uncertain. The CDR3 is 13 residues long. The germline V and J ends were trimmed by 6 bases and 0 bases, with 8 bases remaining between them. This chain's CDR3 is CASSSQLNTEAFF. In DNA, the CDR3 is TGTGCCAGCAGCTCACAGCTGAACACTGAAGCTTTCTTT.

This clonotype has ten or more counts. The CDR3 bases are TGCAGCGTTGCCGGCCAGCACACAGATACGCAGTATTTT. This codes for CSVAGQHTDTQYF. The J gene is TRBJ2-3, the V gene TRBV29-1, with D hard to call. The V end was cut by 4 bases, the J end by 2 bases, with 10 bases between. Germline-derived CDR1 and CDR2 are SQVTM and ANQGSEA. The CDR3 extends over 13 amino acids.

The table lists this clonotype with many counts. This chain connects TRBV7-6 to TRBJ2-3; TRBD1 aligns across 10 bases. The CDR3 has 14 residues. Trimming removed 3 bases from V and 4 bases from J; junction bases left unmatched: 1. Germline-derived CDR1 and CDR2 are SGHVS and FNYEAQ. The CDR3 spells CASSLTGGADTQYF. DNA of the CDR3: TGTGCCAGCAGCTTGACAGGGGGCGCAGATACGCAGTATTTT.

This clonotype was observed a handful of times. The chain employs TRBV9 and TRBJ2-2; D may be TRBD1 or TRBD2 (5 bases each). The CDR3 length is 16 residues. Germline-derived CDR1 and CDR2 are SGDLS and YYNGEE. V lost 0 bases to trimming and J lost 2 bases, with 11 bases between them. CDR3 in amino acids: CASSVGGPINTGELFF. CDR3 DNA sequence: TGTGCCAGCAGCGTAGGGGGACCAATTAACACCGGGGAGCTGTTTTTT.

This clonotype was counted ten times or more. The chain has TRBV7-9 and TRBJ1-4; the D is unclear. The V gene lost 1 base and the J gene lost 6 bases, with 15 bases spanning the gap. The length of the CDR3 is 16 residues. Looked up from germline, CDR1 is SEHNR and CDR2 is FQNEAQ (reference sequence). The CDR3 region is CASSLVGAELHEKLFF. The DNA of the CDR3 is TGTGCCAGCAGCTTAGTCGGAGCAGAGCTTCATGAAAAACTGTTTTTT.

This clonotype was counted at least ten times. The chain recombines TRBV20-1 with TRBJ2-3; TRBD2 agrees at 7 bases. The CDR3 totals 16 residues. The germline gives CDR1 DFQATT, CDR2 SNEGSKA (reference sequence). V dropped 0 bases and J dropped 0; count of bases not matched to a gene: 6. CDR3 loop: CSAREWGGASTDTQYF. The DNA of the CDR3 is TGCAGTGCTAGAGAATGGGGAGGGGCGAGCACAGATACGCAGTATTTT.